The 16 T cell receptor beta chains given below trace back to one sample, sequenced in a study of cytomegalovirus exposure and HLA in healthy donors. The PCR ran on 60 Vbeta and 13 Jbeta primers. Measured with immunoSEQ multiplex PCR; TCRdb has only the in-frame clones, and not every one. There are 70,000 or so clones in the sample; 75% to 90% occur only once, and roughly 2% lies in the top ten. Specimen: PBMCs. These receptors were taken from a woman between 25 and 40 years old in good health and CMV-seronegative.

Here the CDR3 reads CASSPAGAGGNEQFF. As DNA, the CDR3 is TGTGCCAGCAGCCCGGCGGGAGCGGGAGGGAATGAGCAGTTCTTC. The rearrangement links TRBV11-2 to TRBJ2-1, with 10 bases aligning to TRBD2. Per germline, CDR1 SGHAT and CDR2 FQNNGV. V lost 5 bases, J lost 7 bases, and 8 bases stayed unmatched. The CDR3 extends over 15 amino acids. The complete variable domain, with remaining parts taken from reference TRBV11-2 and TRBJ2-1, reads EAGVAQSPRYKIIEKRQSVAFWCNPISGHATLYWYQQILGQGPKLLIQFQNNGVVDDSQLPKDRFSAERLKGVDSTLKIQPAKLEDSAVYLCASSPAGAGGNEQFFGPGTRLTVL.

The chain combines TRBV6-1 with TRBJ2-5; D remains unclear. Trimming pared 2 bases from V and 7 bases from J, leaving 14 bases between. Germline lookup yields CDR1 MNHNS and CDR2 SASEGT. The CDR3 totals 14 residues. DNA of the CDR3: TGTGCCAGCAGTGAATGGTCGACGGGTTCGACCCAGTACTTC. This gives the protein CASSEWSTGSTQYF.

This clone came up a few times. In DNA, the CDR3 is TGCGCCAGCAGCCAGGGTACAGGCCTTAATGAAAAACTGTTTTTT. Its protein is CASSQGTGLNEKLFF. This chain joins TRBV4-1 and TRBJ1-4; perhaps TRBD1 as D (5 bases). The germline V gene encodes CDR1 MGHRA and CDR2 YSYEKL. This CDR3 has 15 residues. Trimming took 3 bases from V and 4 from J, leaving 12 bases between them.

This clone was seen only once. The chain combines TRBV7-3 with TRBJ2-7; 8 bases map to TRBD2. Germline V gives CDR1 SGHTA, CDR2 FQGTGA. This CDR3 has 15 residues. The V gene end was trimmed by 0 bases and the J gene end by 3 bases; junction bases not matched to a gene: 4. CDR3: CASSLTGLGNYEQYF. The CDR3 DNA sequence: TGTGCCAGCAGCTTAACGGGACTAGGAAACTACGAGCAGTACTTC.

CDR3 bases: TGTGCCAGCAGCTTAGCTGGCGGGAGGGCCTACAATGAGCAGTTCTTC. Its protein is CASSLAGGRAYNEQFF. The genes are TRBV7-2 and TRBJ2-1, with 9 bases fitting TRBD2. Unmatched junction bases numbered 2, after V lost 0 bases and J lost 2 bases. The CDR3 has 16 amino acids. CDR1 is SGHTA and CDR2 is FQGNSA in the germline V gene. Variable domain in full (rest from reference TRBV7-2 and TRBJ2-1): GAGVSQSPSNKVTEKGKDVELRCDPISGHTALYWYRQSLGQGLEFLIYFQGNSAPDKSGLPSDRFSAERTGGSVSTLTIQRTQQEDSAVYLCASSLAGGRAYNEQFFGPGTRLTVL.

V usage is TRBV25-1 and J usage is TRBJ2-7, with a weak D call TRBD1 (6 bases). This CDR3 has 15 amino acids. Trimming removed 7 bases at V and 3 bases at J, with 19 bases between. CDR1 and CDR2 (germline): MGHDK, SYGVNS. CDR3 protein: CASKVMEQGNYEQYF. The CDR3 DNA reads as TGTGCCAGCAAAGTAATGGAACAGGGTAACTACGAGCAGTACTTC.

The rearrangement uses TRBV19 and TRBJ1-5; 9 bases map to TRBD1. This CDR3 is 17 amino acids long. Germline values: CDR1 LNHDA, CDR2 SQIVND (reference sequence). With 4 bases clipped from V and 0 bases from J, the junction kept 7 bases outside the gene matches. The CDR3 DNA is TGTGCCAGTAGTACGGGGACAGGGCTTTATAGCAATCAGCCCCAGCATTTT. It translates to CASSTGTGLYSNQPQHF.

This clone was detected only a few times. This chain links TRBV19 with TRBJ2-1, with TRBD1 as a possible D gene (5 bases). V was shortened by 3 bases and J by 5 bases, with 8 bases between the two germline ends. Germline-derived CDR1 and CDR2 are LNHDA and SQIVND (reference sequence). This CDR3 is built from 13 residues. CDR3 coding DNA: TGTGCCAGTAGTATTATCAGGGACAATGAGCAGTTCTTC. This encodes CASSIIRDNEQFF.

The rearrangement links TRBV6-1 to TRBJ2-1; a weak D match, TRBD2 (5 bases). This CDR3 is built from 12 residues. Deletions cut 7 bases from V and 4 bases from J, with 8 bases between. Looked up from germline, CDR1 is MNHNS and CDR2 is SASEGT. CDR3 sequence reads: CASTEGYNEQFF. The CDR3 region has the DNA TGTGCCAGCACCGAGGGATACAATGAGCAGTTCTTC.

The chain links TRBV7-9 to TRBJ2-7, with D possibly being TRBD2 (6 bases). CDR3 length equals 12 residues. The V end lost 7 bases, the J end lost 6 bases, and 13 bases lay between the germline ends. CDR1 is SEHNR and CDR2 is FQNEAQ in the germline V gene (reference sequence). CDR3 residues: CASNSGDAEQYF. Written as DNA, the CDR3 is TGTGCCAGCAACTCGGGGGATGCCGAGCAGTACTTC.

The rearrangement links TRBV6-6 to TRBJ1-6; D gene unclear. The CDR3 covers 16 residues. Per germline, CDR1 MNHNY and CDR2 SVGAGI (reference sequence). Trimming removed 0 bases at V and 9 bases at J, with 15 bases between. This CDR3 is CASSYSFQGSPSPLHF. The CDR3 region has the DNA TGTGCCAGCAGTTACTCGTTTCAAGGTAGCCCTTCACCCCTCCACTTT.

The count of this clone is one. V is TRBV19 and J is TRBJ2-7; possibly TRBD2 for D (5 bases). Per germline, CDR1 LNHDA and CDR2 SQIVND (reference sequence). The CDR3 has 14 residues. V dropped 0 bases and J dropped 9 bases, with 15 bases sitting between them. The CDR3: CASSIDRLAALQYF. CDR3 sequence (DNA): TGTGCCAGTAGTATAGATCGGCTAGCAGCCCTGCAGTACTTC.

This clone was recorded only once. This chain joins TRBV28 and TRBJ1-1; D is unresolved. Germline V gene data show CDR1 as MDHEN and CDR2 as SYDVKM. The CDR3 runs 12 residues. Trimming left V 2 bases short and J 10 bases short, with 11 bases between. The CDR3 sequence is CASSLAGNRAFF. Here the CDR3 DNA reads TGTGCCAGCAGTTTAGCGGGTAACCGAGCTTTCTTT. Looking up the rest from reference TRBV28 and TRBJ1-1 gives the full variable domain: DVKVTQSSRYLVKRTGEKVFLECVQDMDHENMFWYRQDPGLGLRLIYFSYDVKMKEKGDIPEGYSVSREKKERFSLILESASTNQTSMYLCASSLAGNRAFFGQGTRLTVV.

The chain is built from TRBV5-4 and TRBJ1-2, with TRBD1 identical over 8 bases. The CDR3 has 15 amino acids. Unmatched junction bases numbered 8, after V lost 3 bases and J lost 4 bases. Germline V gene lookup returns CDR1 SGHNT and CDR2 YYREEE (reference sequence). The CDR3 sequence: CASSSRTGSVYGYTF. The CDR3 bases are TGTGCCAGCAGCTCCCGGACAGGGAGTGTCTATGGCTACACCTTC. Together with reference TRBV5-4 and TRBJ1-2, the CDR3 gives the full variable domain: ETGVTQSPTHLIKTRGQQVTLRCSSQSGHNTVSWYQQALGQGPQFIFQYYREEENGRGNFPPRFSGLQFPNYSSELNVNALELDDSALYLCASSSRTGSVYGYTFGSGTRLTVV.

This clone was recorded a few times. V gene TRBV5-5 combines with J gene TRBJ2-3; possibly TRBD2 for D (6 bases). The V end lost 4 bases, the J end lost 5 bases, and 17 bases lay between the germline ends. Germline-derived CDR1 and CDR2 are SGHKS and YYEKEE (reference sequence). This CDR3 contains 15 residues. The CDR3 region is CASSPRTGVKDTQYF. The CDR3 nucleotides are TGTGCCAGCAGCCCGCGTACGGGAGTAAAAGATACGCAGTATTTT. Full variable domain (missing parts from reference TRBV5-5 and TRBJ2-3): DAGVTQSPTHLIKTRGQQVTLRCSPISGHKSVSWYQQVLGQGPQFIFQYYEKEERGRGNFPDRFSARQFPNYSSELNVNALLLGDSALYLCASSPRTGVKDTQYFGPGTRLTVL.

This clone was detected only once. CDR3 amino acids: CASRVGQGSNQPQHF. The DNA for the CDR3 is TGTGCCAGCAGAGTGGGACAGGGAAGCAATCAGCCCCAGCATTTT. The genes are TRBV27 and TRBJ1-5, with 9 bases identical to TRBD1. Germline trimming cut 6 bases from V and 1 base from J; bases unmatched to any gene: 4. The germline CDR1 and CDR2 sequences are MNHEY and SMNVEV (reference sequence). This CDR3 region has 15 residues.